One and the same sample provided the 14 T cell receptor beta chains below, sequenced in a study of cytomegalovirus exposure and HLA in healthy donors. Primers for the PCR totalled 60 Vbeta and 13 Jbeta. TCRdb's copy holds only in-frame clones and misses some; the assay was immunoSEQ multiplex PCR. The sample records roughly 100,000 clones, around 73% being singletons. Source material: PBMCs. The receptors shown here come from a man aged 30 to 45 in good health and CMV-seronegative.

The rearrangement joins TRBV7-2 to TRBJ2-1; 12 bases align to TRBD2. The V gene end was trimmed by 5 bases and the J gene end by 6 bases; junction bases not matched to a gene: 11. This CDR3 contains 17 residues. In germline, CDR1 is SGHTA, CDR2 FQGNSA. The CDR3 coding sequence is TGTGCCAGCAGCGTCGGACTAGCGGGGCGTCCGCTCAATGAGCAGTTCTTC. This encodes CASSVGLAGRPLNEQFF.

The gene calls are TRBV19 and TRBJ2-2; D ambiguous. Germline CDR1 reads LNHDA; CDR2 reads SQIVND (reference sequence). V was cut by 5 bases and J by 2 bases, with 9 bases left in between. The CDR3 is 14 amino acids. CDR3 residues: CASSPTGNTGELFF. The CDR3 region has the DNA TGTGCCAGTAGTCCCACGGGTAACACCGGGGAGCTGTTTTTT.

This clone appeared a few times. The CDR3 is CASSPRGDRVEFGYTF. In DNA form, the CDR3 reads TGTGCCAGCAGCCCACGCGGGGACAGGGTGGAGTTTGGCTACACCTTC. This rearrangement joins TRBV9 to TRBJ1-2; 9 nucleotides align to TRBD1. Germline trimming cut 4 bases from V and 7 bases from J; bases unmatched to any gene: 14. The CDR3 covers 16 residues. Germline V gene data show CDR1 as SGDLS and CDR2 as YYNGEE.

The CDR3 DNA is TGTGCCAGCAGCGCGGGACAGGGGTTCGGTCAGCCCCAGCATTTT. Translating gives CASSAGQGFGQPQHF. The chain couples TRBV9 to TRBJ1-5, with 10 bases lining up with TRBD1. V lost 3 bases, J lost 6 bases, and 6 bases stayed unmatched. The germline CDR1 and CDR2 sequences are SGDLS and YYNGEE. This CDR3 has 15 amino acids.

The rearrangement links TRBV14 to TRBJ1-1, with no clear D. CDR1 and CDR2 from the germline V gene are SGHDN and FVKESK. This CDR3 spans 14 amino acids. Deletions cut 3 bases from V and 1 base from J, with 9 bases between. The CDR3 nucleotides are TGTGCCAGCAGCCAGGCTCTCTCGAACACTGAAGCTTTCTTT. It encodes CASSQALSNTEAFF.

This clone was seen a few times. Here the CDR3 reads CASSFLHRGQGTEAFF. The CDR3 DNA reads TGTGCCAGCAGTTTTTTACACAGGGGGCAGGGCACTGAAGCTTTCTTT. V is TRBV6-5 and J is TRBJ1-1, with TRBD1 identical over 9 bases. This CDR3 contains 16 residues. With V trimmed by 4 bases and J by 4 bases, 10 bases remained unmatched. CDR1 MNHEY and CDR2 SVGAGI come from the germline V gene.

The chain combines TRBV2 with TRBJ2-5, with 8 positions matching TRBD1. V dropped 2 bases and J dropped 2; count of bases not matched to a gene: 4. The CDR3 sequence is 15 residues long. From germline, CDR1 is SNHLY and CDR2 FYNNEI. The CDR3 loop reads CASSENGQGQETQYF. CDR3 coding DNA: TGTGCCAGCAGTGAAAACGGACAGGGTCAAGAGACCCAGTACTTC. The full variable domain, rest sourced from reference TRBV2 and TRBJ2-5, is EPEVTQTPSHQVTQMGQEVILRCVPISNHLYFYWYRQILGQKVEFLVSFYNNEISEKSEIFDDQFSVERPDGSNFTLKIRSTKLEDSAMYFCASSENGQGQETQYFGPGTRLLVL.

The chain couples TRBV29-1 to TRBJ2-5, with D maybe TRBD1 (5 bases). The CDR3 contains 13 residues. The germline gives CDR1 SQVTM, CDR2 ANQGSEA. Trimming stripped 3 bases from V and 4 bases from J, with 12 bases between. The CDR3 region has the DNA TGCAGCGTTGACCCGGACACCCCAGAGACCCAGTACTTC. This encodes CSVDPDTPETQYF.

This clone was picked up a small number of times. The V and J genes are TRBV5-4 and TRBJ1-2; 7 bases align to TRBD1. The germline V gene has CDR1 SGHNT and CDR2 YYREEE (reference sequence). The V and J ends lost 3 bases and 3 bases, in that order; junction bases with no gene match: 2. The CDR3 totals 13 residues. In DNA, the CDR3 is TGTGCCAGCAGCTCGCAGGGGGACTATGGCTACACCTTC. Protein sequence: CASSSQGDYGYTF.

This chain links TRBV10-3 with TRBJ1-1; possible D gene TRBD1, 6 bases. The CDR3 sequence is 13 residues long. Germline CDR1 is ENHRY and CDR2 is SYGVKD. The V gene lost 11 bases and the J gene lost 4 bases, with 17 bases spanning the gap. This CDR3 reads CAAHRDELTEAFF. The CDR3 DNA reads as TGTGCCGCCCACAGGGATGAACTCACTGAAGCTTTCTTT.

This clone was detected only a few times. CDR3 region: CASSPQGIGEKLFF. CDR3 coding DNA: TGTGCCAGTAGTCCTCAGGGAATAGGAGAAAAACTGTTTTTT. V gene TRBV19 combines with J gene TRBJ1-4; maybe TRBD1 (5 bases). The CDR3 extends over 14 amino acids. Between the trimmed V and J ends, which lost 5 bases and 8 bases, there was a span of 15 bases. CDR1 is LNHDA, CDR2 SQIVND, per germline (reference sequence).

With respect to this clone: Other DNA sequences in this specimen translate into the identical CDR3. The chain links TRBV27 to TRBJ2-7; a weak D match, TRBD1 (6 bases). CDR1 MNHEY and CDR2 SMNVEV come from the germline V gene (reference sequence). This CDR3 has 13 residues. The V gene lost 6 bases and the J gene lost 1 base, with 10 bases spanning the gap. CDR3 residues: CASSPGQSYEQYF. As DNA, the CDR3 is TGTGCCAGCAGCCCTGGACAGTCCTACGAGCAGTACTTC.

The rearrangement joins TRBV5-4 to TRBJ1-3; TRBD1 matches at 10 bases. The junction had 9 bases not matched to a gene; V was cut back by 4 bases and J by 2 bases. The CDR3 is 17 residues long. In germline, CDR1 is SGHNT, CDR2 YYREEE (reference sequence). DNA for the CDR3: TGTGCCAGCAGCCAGGACAGGGGGTCGTTTGCTGGAAACACCATATATTTT. Amino acids: CASSQDRGSFAGNTIYF.

The chain combines TRBV2 with TRBJ2-3, with 8 positions matching TRBD2. From germline, CDR1 is SNHLY and CDR2 FYNNEI. The CDR3 length is 14 residues. V trimming: 6 bases; J trimming: 1 base; junction bases outside the gene matches: 3. This CDR3 reads CASRWRGGTDTQYF. For the CDR3, the DNA is TGTGCCAGCAGATGGCGGGGGGGCACAGATACGCAGTATTTT.